This paragraph covers one TCR beta chain sequence. MiXCR, run by TCRdb on the 5' RACE reads, gives a single entry per CDR3 protein. The table has 50,000 to 75,000 distinct CDR3 sequences, about 22% seen once. Trimming shortened V by 2 bases and J by 7 bases, and 18 bases separated the two germline ends. The CDR3 has 16 amino acids. Germline V gene lookup returns CDR1 SNHLY and CDR2 FYNNEI. The sequence came from a female donor with breast cancer. The chain employs TRBV2 and TRBJ1-5; D may be TRBD1 (5 bases). The specimen was memory CD4+ T cells sorted from a lymph node. Subset meaning: memory CD4+ T cells, CD4+CD45RO+CD25-. The CDR3 nucleotides read TGTGCCAGCAGTGAATCAGCTGGGGCCGCCGGCCAGCCCCAGCATTTT. Amino acids: CASSESAGAAGQPQHF.